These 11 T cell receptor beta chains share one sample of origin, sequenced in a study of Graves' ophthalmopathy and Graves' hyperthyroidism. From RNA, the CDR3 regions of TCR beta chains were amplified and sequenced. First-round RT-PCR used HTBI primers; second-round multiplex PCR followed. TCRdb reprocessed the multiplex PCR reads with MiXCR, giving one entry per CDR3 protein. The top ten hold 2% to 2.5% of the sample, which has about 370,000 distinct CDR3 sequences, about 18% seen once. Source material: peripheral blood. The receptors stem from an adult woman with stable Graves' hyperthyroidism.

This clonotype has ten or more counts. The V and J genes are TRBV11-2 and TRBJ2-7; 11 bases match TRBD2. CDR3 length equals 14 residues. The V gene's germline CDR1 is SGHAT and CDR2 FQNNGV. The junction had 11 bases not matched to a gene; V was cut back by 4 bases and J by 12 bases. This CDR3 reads CASSSFQLAGAVYF. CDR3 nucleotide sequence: TGTGCCAGCAGCTCATTCCAACTAGCGGGAGCTGTGTACTTC. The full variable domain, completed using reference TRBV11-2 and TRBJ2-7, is EAGVAQSPRYKIIEKRQSVAFWCNPISGHATLYWYQQILGQGPKLLIQFQNNGVVDDSQLPKDRFSAERLKGVDSTLKIQPAKLEDSAVYLCASSSFQLAGAVYFGPGTRLTVT.

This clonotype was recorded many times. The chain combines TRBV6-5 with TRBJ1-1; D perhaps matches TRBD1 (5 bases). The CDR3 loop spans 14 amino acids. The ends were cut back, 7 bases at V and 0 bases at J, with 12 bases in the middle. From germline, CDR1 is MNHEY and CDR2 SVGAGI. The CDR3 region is CASTLDSMNTEAFF. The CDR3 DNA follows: TGTGCCAGCACCCTTGACAGCATGAACACTGAAGCTTTCTTT.

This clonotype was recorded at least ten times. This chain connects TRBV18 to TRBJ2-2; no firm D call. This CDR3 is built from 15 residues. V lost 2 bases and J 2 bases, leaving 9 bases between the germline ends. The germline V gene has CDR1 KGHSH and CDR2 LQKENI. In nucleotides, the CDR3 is TGTGCCAGCTCACCAGAGGCAGTAAACACCGGGGAGCTGTTTTTT. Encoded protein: CASSPEAVNTGELFF.

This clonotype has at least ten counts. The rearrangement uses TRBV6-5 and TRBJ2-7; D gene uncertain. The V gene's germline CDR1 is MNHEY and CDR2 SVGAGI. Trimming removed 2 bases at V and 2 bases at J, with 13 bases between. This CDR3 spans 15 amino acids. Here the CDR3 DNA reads TGTGCCAGCAGTTACATTCCCGGTCCGACCTACGAGCAGTACTTC. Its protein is CASSYIPGPTYEQYF.

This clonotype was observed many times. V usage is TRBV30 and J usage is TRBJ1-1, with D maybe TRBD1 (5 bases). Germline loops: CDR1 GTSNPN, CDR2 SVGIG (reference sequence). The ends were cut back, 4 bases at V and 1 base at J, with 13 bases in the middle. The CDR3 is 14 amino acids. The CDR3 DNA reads TGTGCCTGGAACCAGATTGGGGGGAACACTGAAGCTTTCTTT. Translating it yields CAWNQIGGNTEAFF.

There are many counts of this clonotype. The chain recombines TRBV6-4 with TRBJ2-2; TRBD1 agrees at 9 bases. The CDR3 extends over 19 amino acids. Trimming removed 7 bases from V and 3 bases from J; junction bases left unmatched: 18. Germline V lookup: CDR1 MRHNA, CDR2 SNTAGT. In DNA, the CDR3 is TGTGCCAGCAAGATAGGCCGTGACGAAGACAGGGGGTACACCGGGGAGCTGTTTTTT. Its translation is CASKIGRDEDRGYTGELFF.

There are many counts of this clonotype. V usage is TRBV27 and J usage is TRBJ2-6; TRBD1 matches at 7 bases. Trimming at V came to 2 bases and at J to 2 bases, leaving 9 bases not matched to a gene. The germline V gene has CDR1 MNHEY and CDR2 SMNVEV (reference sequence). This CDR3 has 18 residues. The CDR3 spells CASSLKGTGVAGANVLTF. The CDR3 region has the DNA TGTGCCAGCAGTTTAAAGGGTACAGGGGTAGCTGGGGCCAACGTCCTGACTTTC.

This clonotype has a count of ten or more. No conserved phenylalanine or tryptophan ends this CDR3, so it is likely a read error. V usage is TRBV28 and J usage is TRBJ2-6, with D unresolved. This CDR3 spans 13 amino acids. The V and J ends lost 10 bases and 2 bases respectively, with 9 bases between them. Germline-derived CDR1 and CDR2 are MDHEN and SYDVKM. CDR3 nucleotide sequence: TGTGCCACCCACTTGACTGGGGCCAACGTCCTGACTCTC. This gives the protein CATHLTGANVLTL.

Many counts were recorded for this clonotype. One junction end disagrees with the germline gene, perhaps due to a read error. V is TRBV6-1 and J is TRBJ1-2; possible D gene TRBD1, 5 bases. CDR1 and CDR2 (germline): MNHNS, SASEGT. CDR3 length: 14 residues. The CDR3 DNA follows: TGTGCCAGCAGTACGGGACGGGCTAACTATGGCCACACCTTC. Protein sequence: CASSTGRANYGHTF.

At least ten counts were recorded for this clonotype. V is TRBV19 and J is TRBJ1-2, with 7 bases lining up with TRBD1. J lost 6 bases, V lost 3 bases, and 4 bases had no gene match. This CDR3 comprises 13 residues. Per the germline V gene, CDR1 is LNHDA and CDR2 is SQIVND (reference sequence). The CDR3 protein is CASSMTGIDGYTF. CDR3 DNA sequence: TGTGCCAGTAGTATGACAGGGATCGATGGCTACACCTTC.

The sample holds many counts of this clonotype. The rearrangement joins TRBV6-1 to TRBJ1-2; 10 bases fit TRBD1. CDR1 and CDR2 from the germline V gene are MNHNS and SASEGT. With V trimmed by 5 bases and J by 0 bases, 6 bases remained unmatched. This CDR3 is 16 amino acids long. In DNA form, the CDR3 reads TGTGCCAGCAGTCGACAGGGGGCAGGCCCTAACTATGGCTACACCTTC. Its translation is CASSRQGAGPNYGYTF.